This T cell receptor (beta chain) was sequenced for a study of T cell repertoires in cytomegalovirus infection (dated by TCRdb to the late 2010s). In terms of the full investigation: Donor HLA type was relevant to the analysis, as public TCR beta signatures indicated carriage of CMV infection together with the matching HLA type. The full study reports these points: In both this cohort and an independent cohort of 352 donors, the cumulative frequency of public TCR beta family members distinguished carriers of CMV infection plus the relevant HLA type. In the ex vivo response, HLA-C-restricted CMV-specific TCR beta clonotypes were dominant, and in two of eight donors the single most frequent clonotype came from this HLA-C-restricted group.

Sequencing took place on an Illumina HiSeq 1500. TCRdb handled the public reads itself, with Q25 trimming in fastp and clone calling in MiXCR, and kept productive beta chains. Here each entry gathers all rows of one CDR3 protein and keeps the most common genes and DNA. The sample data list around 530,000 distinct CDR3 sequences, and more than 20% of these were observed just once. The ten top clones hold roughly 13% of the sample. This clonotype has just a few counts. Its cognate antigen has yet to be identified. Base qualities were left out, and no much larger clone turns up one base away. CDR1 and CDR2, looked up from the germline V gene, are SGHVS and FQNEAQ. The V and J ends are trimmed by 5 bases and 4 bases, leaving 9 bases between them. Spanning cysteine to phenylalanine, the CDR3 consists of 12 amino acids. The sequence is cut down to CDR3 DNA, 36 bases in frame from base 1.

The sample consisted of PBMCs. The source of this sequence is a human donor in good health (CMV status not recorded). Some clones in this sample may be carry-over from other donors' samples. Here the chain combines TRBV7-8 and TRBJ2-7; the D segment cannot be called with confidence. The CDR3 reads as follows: CASSPPNYEQYF. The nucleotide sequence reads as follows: TGTGCCAGCAGCCCACCTAATTACGAGCAGTACTTC.